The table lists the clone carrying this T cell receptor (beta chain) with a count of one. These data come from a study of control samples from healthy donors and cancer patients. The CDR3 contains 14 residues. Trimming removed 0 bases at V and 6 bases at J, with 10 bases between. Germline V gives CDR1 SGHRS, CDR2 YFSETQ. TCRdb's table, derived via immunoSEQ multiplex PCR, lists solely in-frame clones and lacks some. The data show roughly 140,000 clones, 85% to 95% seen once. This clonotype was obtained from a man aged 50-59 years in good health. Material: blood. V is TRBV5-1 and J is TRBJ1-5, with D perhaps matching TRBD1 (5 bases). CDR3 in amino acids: CASSLEGEGQPQHF. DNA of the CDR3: TGCGCCAGCAGCTTGGAAGGGGAGGGTCAGCCCCAGCATTTT.